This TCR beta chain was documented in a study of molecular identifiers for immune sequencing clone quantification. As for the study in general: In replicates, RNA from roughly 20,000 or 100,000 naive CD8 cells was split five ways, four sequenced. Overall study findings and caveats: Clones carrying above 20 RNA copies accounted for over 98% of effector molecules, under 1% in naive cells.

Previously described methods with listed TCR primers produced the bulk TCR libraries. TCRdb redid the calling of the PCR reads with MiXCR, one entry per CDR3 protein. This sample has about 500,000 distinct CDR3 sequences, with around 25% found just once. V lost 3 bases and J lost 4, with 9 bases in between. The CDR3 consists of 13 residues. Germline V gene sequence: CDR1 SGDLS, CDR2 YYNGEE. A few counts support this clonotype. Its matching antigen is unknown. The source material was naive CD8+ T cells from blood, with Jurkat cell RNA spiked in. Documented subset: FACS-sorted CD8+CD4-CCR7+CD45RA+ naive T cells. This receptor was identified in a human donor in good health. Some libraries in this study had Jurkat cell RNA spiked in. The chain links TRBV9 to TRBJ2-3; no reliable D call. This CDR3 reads CASSGPPADTQYF. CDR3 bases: TGTGCCAGCAGCGGACCCCCTGCAGATACGCAGTATTTT.